A selection of T cell receptor beta chains follows, all from one sample in a study of cytomegalovirus exposure and HLA in healthy donors. The table came from immunoSEQ multiplex PCR; TCRdb's copy has only in-frame clones and leaves some out. The table has approximately 160,000 clones, just under 80% seen once. The source material was PBMCs. These receptors originate from a man younger than 35 in good health and CMV-seropositive. The CDR3 runs from the conserved cysteine through the conserved F or W. A D gene is named only where the DNA matches it firmly. Only some rows state a clone size, as once, few, many or a class for expanded clones.

.,TRBV7-8,.,TRBJ1-1,CASSFTVNTEAFF,TGTGCCAGCAGCTTTACGGTGAACACTGAAGCTTTCTTT
.,TRBV6-6,.,TRBJ1-5,CASNQGRYQPQHF,TGTGCCAGCAACCAGGGAAGGTATCAGCCCCAGCATTTT
TRBD1,TRBV19,.,TRBJ1-2,CASNPGQGFKSYGYTF,TGTGCCAGTAACCCGGGACAGGGATTTAAGAGCTATGGCTACACCTTC
.,TRBV2,.,TRBJ1-3,CASKQAISGNTIYF,TGTGCCAGCAAACAGGCTATCTCTGGAAACACCATATATTTT
TRBD2,TRBV5-1,.,TRBJ2-1,CASRAGTSGANGQFF,TGCGCCAGCAGAGCCGGGACTAGCGGGGCCAACGGGCAGTTCTTC
.,TRBV28,.,TRBJ1-5,CASSVGGGSNQPQHF,TGTGCCAGCAGCGTGGGGGGGGGTTCCAATCAGCCCCAGCATTTT
.,TRBV18,few,TRBJ1-5,CASSPGRGPNQPQHF,TGTGCCAGCTCACCGGGGCGGGGCCCCAATCAGCCCCAGCATTTT
.,TRBV25-1,.,TRBJ1-2,CASSEADSAAF,TGTGCCAGCAGTGAAGCCGACAGTGCCGCCTTC
.,TRBV5-1,few,TRBJ2-1,CASSSVRQDNEQFF,TGCGCCAGCAGCTCCGTACGCCAGGACAATGAGCAGTTCTTC
.,TRBV2,.,TRBJ2-3,CASSDPRGSGTDTQYF,TGTGCCAGCAGTGATCCGCGGGGATCGGGCACAGATACGCAGTATTTT
.,TRBV6-1,.,TRBJ2-7,CASSEGRGHPEEQYF,TGTGCCAGCAGTGAAGGTCGAGGACACCCCGAGGAGCAGTACTTC
TRBD1,TRBV5-1,.,TRBJ2-1,CASSLTTGGAQEQFF,TGCGCCAGCAGCTTGACGACAGGGGGAGCTCAGGAGCAGTTCTTC
TRBD1,TRBV6-6,.,TRBJ1-1,CASSHDRGRGNTEAFF,TGTGCCAGCAGCCATGACAGGGGGCGTGGGAACACTGAAGCTTTCTTT
TRBD1,TRBV5-1,.,TRBJ2-7,CASSSTGTGIYEQYF,TGCGCCAGCAGCAGTACCGGGACAGGGATTTACGAGCAGTACTTC
TRBD2,TRBV19,once,TRBJ2-1,CASSIPRRRGLAGGRHNEQFF,TGTGCCAGTAGTATTCCCCGTCGAAGAGGTCTTGCGGGAGGCCGTCACAATGAGCAGTTCTTC
TRBD1,TRBV5-6,.,TRBJ1-1,CASGWKGAGTEAFF,TGTGCCAGCGGTTGGAAGGGGGCCGGCACTGAAGCTTTCTTT
.,TRBV9,.,TRBJ1-1,CASSVAGAFHDTEAFF,TGTGCCAGCAGCGTAGCGGGAGCTTTTCACGACACTGAAGCTTTCTTT
.,TRBV11-3,once,TRBJ1-5,CASSLDRELVQVNQPQHF,TGTGCCAGCAGCTTAGATAGAGAGTTGGTACAGGTTAATCAGCCCCAGCATTTT
.,TRBV19,.,TRBJ2-2,CASSSWATGELFF,TGTGCCAGTAGCTCCTGGGCGACCGGGGAGCTGTTTTTT
.,TRBV6-5,.,TRBJ2-1,CASSYDPRRGGNEQFF,TGTGCCAGCAGTTACGATCCGCGAAGGGGGGGCAATGAGCAGTTCTTC
.,TRBV7-2,.,TRBJ1-6,CASSLVTVYNSPLHF,TGTGCCAGCAGCTTAGTCACGGTTTATAATTCACCCCTCCACTTT
.,TRBV2,.,TRBJ1-2,CASSDFGTNYGYTF,TGTGCCAGCAGTGACTTCGGTACTAACTATGGCTACACCTTC
.,TRBV7-9,.,TRBJ1-6,CASIPPGIGDSPLHF,TGTGCCAGCATCCCCCCCGGGATAGGAGATTCACCCCTCCACTTT
TRBD1,TRBV6-1,once,TRBJ2-7,CASYWDRASYEQYF,TGTGCCAGCTATTGGGACAGGGCCTCCTACGAGCAGTACTTC
.,TRBV5-1,.,TRBJ2-3,CASSLDKSGISTDTQYF,TGCGCCAGCAGCTTGGACAAAAGCGGAATCAGCACAGATACGCAGTATTTT
.,TRBV7-2,.,TRBJ2-5,CASTQGGREAETQYF,TGTGCCAGCACCCAAGGGGGTAGAGAGGCAGAGACCCAGTACTTC
TRBD1,TRBV11-2,.,TRBJ1-1,CASRDRGDTEAFF,TGTGCCAGCAGGGACAGGGGGGACACTGAAGCTTTCTTT
TRBD2,TRBV10-3,.,TRBJ2-7,CAISVGAGLAAEQYF,TGTGCCATCAGTGTGGGAGCGGGACTAGCGGCTGAGCAGTACTTC
TRBD1,TRBV19,.,TRBJ1-2,CASTLGTGGIYGYTF,TGTGCCAGTACCCTGGGGACAGGGGGAATCTATGGCTACACCTTC
.,TRBV19,.,TRBJ2-1,CASSIGAHTNEQFF,TGTGCCAGTAGTATAGGGGCCCACACCAATGAGCAGTTCTTC
.,TRBV18,.,TRBJ2-7,CASSPLDRYYEQYF,TGTGCCAGCTCACCATTAGACAGATACTACGAGCAGTACTTC